This T cell receptor beta chain was found in a study of T cell repertoires in cytomegalovirus infection. Study background: Recently identified HLA-C-restricted CMV epitopes and well-studied HLA-B-restricted CMV epitopes were used by the study. Matching HLA type and CMV infection were both indicated by public TCR beta signatures. Study-wide results and caveats: HLA-C-restricted CMV clonotypes gave the most frequent clonotype in two of eight donors. Of the TCR beta families, the public ones yielded a cumulative frequency that identified carriers of CMV plus the relevant HLA.

CDR1 MNHEY and CDR2 SMNVEV come from the germline V gene (reference sequence). J lost 2 bases, V lost 4 bases, and 4 bases had no gene match. The CDR3 runs to 14 residues. The table lists this clonotype with many counts. Its antigen is currently unknown. TCRdb reprocessed the reads with MiXCR, giving one entry per CDR3 protein. In the table there are 650,000 to 900,000 distinct CDR3 sequences, 25% to 30% of which are singletons. The chain uses TRBV27 and TRBJ1-2, with 7 nucleotides matching TRBD1. The specimen comprised cultured CD8+ T cells from PBMCs, sampled from culture after CMV antigen stimulation. The sequence was obtained from a human donor in good health (CMV status not recorded). Some clones in this sample may be carry-over from other donors' samples. The CDR3 reads CASSSLGQNYGYTF. The CDR3 region has the DNA TGTGCCAGCAGTTCACTGGGACAGAACTATGGCTACACCTTC.